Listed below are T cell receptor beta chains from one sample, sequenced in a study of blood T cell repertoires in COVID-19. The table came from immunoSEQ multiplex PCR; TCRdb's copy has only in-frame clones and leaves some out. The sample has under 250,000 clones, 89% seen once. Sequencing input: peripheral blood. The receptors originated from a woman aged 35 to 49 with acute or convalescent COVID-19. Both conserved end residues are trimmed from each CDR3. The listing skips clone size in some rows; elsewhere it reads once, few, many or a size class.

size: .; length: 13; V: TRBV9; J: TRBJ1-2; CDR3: ASSPDTGVGYGYT
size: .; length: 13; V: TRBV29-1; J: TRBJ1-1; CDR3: SVTLTGFGKGEAF
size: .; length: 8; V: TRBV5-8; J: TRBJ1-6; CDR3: ASSLLSLH
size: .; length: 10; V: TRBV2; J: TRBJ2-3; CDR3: ASSVATDTQY
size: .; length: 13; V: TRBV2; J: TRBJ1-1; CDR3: ASSPDRGRGTEAF
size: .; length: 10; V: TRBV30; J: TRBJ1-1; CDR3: ACPGENTEAF
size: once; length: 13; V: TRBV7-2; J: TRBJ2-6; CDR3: ASSLQTAGANVLT
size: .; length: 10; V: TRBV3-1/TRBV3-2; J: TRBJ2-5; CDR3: ASSQVRETQY
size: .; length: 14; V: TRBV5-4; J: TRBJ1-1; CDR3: ASSLGTGQGEAEAF
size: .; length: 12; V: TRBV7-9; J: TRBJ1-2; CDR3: ASSLELGAGGYT
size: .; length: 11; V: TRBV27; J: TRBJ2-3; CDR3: ASSLRDRGTQY
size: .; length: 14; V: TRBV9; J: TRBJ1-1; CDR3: ASSVGGGRLNTEAF
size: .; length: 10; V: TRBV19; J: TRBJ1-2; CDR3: ASSIPGSGYT